Presented here are 15 T cell receptor beta chains from one specimen sequenced in a study of T cells in Graves' hyperthyroidism and ophthalmopathy. TCR beta CDR3 region amplification was performed from RNA transcripts. TCR CDR3 underwent first-round RT-PCR with the HTBI primer set. Via MiXCR, TCRdb re-called the multiplex PCR reads, giving one row per CDR3 protein. The data contain hundreds of thousands of distinct CDR3 sequences, roughly 15% of them singletons. The sequencing sample was made of blood. These receptors all stem from a woman in her fifties or sixties with Graves' ophthalmopathy.

The chain recombines TRBV11-3 with TRBJ2-7; perhaps TRBD2 as D (7 bases). The V gene's germline CDR1 is SGHNT and CDR2 YENEEA. The ends were cut back, 9 bases at V and 2 bases at J, with 23 bases in the middle. This CDR3 contains 16 residues. CDR3 DNA sequence: TGTGCCAGTAGGACCCGAGCGGGACAAGGAGCCTACGAGCAGTACTTC. It yields the protein CASRTRAGQGAYEQYF.

At least ten counts were recorded for this clonotype. The chain links TRBV5-1 to TRBJ2-7; D gene unclear. The CDR3 totals 14 residues. Per germline, CDR1 SGHRS and CDR2 YFSETQ. Deletions cut 0 bases from V and 0 bases from J, with 7 bases between. The CDR3 protein is CASSLAHSSYEQYF. CDR3 nucleotides: TGCGCCAGCAGCTTGGCCCACTCCTCCTACGAGCAGTACTTC. Full variable domain (rest looked up from reference TRBV5-1 and TRBJ2-7): KAGVTQTPRYLIKTRGQQVTLSCSPISGHRSVSWYQQTPGQGLQFLFEYFSETQRNKGNFPGRFSGRQFSNSRSEMNVSTLELGDSALYLCASSLAHSSYEQYFGPGTRLTVT.

This clonotype was counted ten times or more. The chain employs TRBV29-1 and TRBJ2-1; D assignment may be TRBD1 or TRBD2 (6 bases each). Trimming left V 6 bases short and J 13 bases short, with 13 bases between. There are 10 residues in the CDR3. The V gene's germline CDR1 is SQVTM and CDR2 ANQGSEA. CDR3: CSVAGQRQFF. The CDR3 DNA sequence: TGCAGCGTGGCGGGACAACGTCAGTTCTTC.

This clonotype turned up a few times. The CDR3 DNA reads TGTGCCAGTAGTACAAACAGGTTAACTGAAGCTTTCTTT. Residues: CASSTNRLTEAFF. The genes are TRBV19 and TRBJ1-1; a possible D gene is TRBD1 (5 bases). Germline CDR1 reads LNHDA; CDR2 reads SQIVND (reference sequence). This CDR3 spans 13 amino acids. The germline V and J ends were trimmed by 4 bases and 5 bases, with 11 bases remaining between them.

This clonotype was found a few times. V usage is TRBV28 and J usage is TRBJ1-2; D uncertain. V dropped 4 bases and J dropped 8 bases, with 11 bases sitting between them. The CDR3 has 12 amino acids. From germline, CDR1 is MDHEN and CDR2 SYDVKM. This chain's CDR3 is CASSSTPRGYTF. DNA for the CDR3: TGTGCCAGCAGTTCCACACCGCGGGGCTACACCTTC.

This clonotype has only a few counts. V and J are TRBV5-1 and TRBJ2-5; 7 bases align to TRBD1. J lost 2 bases, V lost 0 bases, and 1 base had no gene match. Germline CDR1 SGHRS, CDR2 YFSETQ. This CDR3 is built from 14 residues. CDR3 residues: CASSLGGQQETQYF. The CDR3, as DNA: TGCGCCAGCAGCTTGGGGGGACAGCAAGAGACCCAGTACTTC.

This clonotype appeared many times. The V and J genes are TRBV10-1 and TRBJ1-1; tentative D call: TRBD1 (5 bases). The ends were cut back, 0 bases at V and 0 bases at J, with 8 bases in the middle. This CDR3 comprises 15 residues. Germline V gives CDR1 WNHNN, CDR2 SYGVQD (reference sequence). CDR3 loop: CASSESRGMNTEAFF. The CDR3 nucleotides are TGCGCCAGCAGTGAGTCGCGGGGGATGAACACTGAAGCTTTCTTT.

This chain connects TRBV5-1 to TRBJ2-4; TRBD1 aligns across 7 bases. V was pared by 4 bases and J by 2 bases, with 3 bases of the junction left unmatched. This CDR3 has 14 amino acids. CDR1 SGHRS and CDR2 YFSETQ come from the germline V gene. CDR3 amino acids: CASSPTGPKNIQYF. The CDR3, as DNA: TGCGCCAGCAGCCCGACAGGGCCCAAAAACATTCAGTACTTC.

The CDR3 DNA reads TGTGCCAGCAGCTTAGAGGCAGGTTCGCGAACCGGGGAGCTGTTTTTT. Its translation: CASSLEAGSRTGELFF. The chain employs TRBV7-8 and TRBJ2-2, with D hard to call. This CDR3 has 16 residues. Germline CDR1 reads SGHVS; CDR2 reads FQNEAQ. V dropped 1 base and J dropped 5 bases, with 14 bases sitting between them.

This clonotype appeared a few times. This chain joins TRBV7-6 and TRBJ2-5; 7 bases align to TRBD1. The CDR3 consists of 14 residues. CDR1 and CDR2 from the germline V gene are SGHVS and FNYEAQ. With V trimmed by 5 bases and J by 5 bases, 8 bases remained unmatched. Here the CDR3 DNA reads TGTGCCAGCAGCCCGACAGGGAATGGGGAGACCCAGTACTTC. This gives the protein CASSPTGNGETQYF. Supplemented by reference TRBV7-6 and TRBJ2-5, the full variable domain reads GAGVSQSPRYKVTKRGQDVALRCDPISGHVSLYWYRQALGQGPEFLTYFNYEAQQDKSGLPNDRFSAERPEGSISTLTIQRTEQRDSAMYRCASSPTGNGETQYFGPGTRLLVL.

This clonotype has a handful of counts. J is TRBJ2-5 and V is TRBV4-1; the D gene is possibly TRBD1 (5 bases). CDR3 size: 14 residues. Trimming removed 0 bases at V and 4 bases at J, with 9 bases between. Germline values: CDR1 MGHRA, CDR2 YSYEKL. CDR3 in amino acids: CASSQDQGAETQYF. The CDR3 DNA follows: TGCGCCAGCAGCCAAGATCAGGGCGCAGAGACCCAGTACTTC.

This clonotype has at least ten counts. This chain connects TRBV3-1 to TRBJ1-2; 8 bases map to TRBD1. Germline lookup yields CDR1 LGHDT and CDR2 YNNKEL (reference sequence). This CDR3 has 13 residues. The trim removed 8 bases at V and 8 bases at J, leaving 10 bases unmatched. Here the CDR3 DNA reads TGTGCCAGCTGGGACAGGATGCTGGGGGGCTACACCTTC. Translated, it gives CASWDRMLGGYTF.

This clonotype came up many times. The chain recombines TRBV7-2 with TRBJ2-5; 9 bases map to TRBD2. Germline loops: CDR1 SGHTA, CDR2 FQGNSA. This CDR3 is 16 amino acids long. The ends lost 7 bases at V and 3 bases at J; junction bases unmatched: 12. Here the CDR3 DNA reads TGTGCCAGCACTCTAGGGGCGGGAGGGCCGGAAGAGACCCAGTACTTC. This codes for CASTLGAGGPEETQYF.

This clonotype was detected ten times or more. This chain uses TRBV6-5 with TRBJ1-6; 10 bases map to TRBD1. The CDR3 contains 20 residues. Germline-derived CDR1 and CDR2 are MNHEY and SVGAGI. Losses at the gene ends were 1 base for V and 0 bases for J; bases not matched to a gene: 9. CDR3 coding DNA: TGTGCCAGCAGTTACTACCCCGGGACAGGGGATAGCTCCTATAATTCACCCCTCCACTTT. It is translated as CASSYYPGTGDSSYNSPLHF.

The table lists this clonotype with many counts. The chain couples TRBV6-5 to TRBJ2-1; 8 nucleotides align to TRBD2. Germline CDR1 and CDR2: MNHEY and SVGAGI. With V trimmed by 0 bases and J by 9 bases, 4 bases remained unmatched. CDR3 length: 14 amino acids. The CDR3 here is CASSYSTAGGEQFF. As DNA, the CDR3 is TGTGCCAGCAGTTACTCGACGGCGGGAGGTGAGCAGTTCTTC.